A single sample is the source of the 15 T cell receptor beta chains below, sequenced in a study of blood T cell repertoires in COVID-19. Profiled with immunoSEQ multiplex PCR; TCRdb holds only in-frame clones, not every one. The table has 81,000 or so clones, more than 70% seen once. The specimen sequenced was peripheral blood. The receptors here all came from a man aged 50 to 59 with active COVID-19.

The chain uses TRBV5-1 and TRBJ2-5; 13 nucleotides align to TRBD2. Per the germline V gene, CDR1 is SGHRS and CDR2 is YFSETQ. After removal of 4 bases from V and 5 bases from J, the junction contained 5 bases not matched to a gene. The CDR3 spans 15 residues. Here the CDR3 reads CASSRALAGGETQYF. DNA of the CDR3: TGCGCCAGCAGCCGAGCACTAGCGGGAGGGGAGACCCAGTACTTC. The whole variable domain, remainder taken from reference TRBV5-1 and TRBJ2-5, is KAGVTQTPRYLIKTRGQQVTLSCSPISGHRSVSWYQQTPGQGLQFLFEYFSETQRNKGNFPGRFSGRQFSNSRSEMNVSTLELGDSALYLCASSRALAGGETQYFGPGTRLLVL.

This sequence joins TRBV4-2 and TRBJ1-5; no definite D call. Germline CDR1 LGHNA, CDR2 YNFKEQ. Trimming cost V 4 bases and J 0 bases, with 7 bases left between them. This CDR3 is 14 amino acids long. The CDR3 sequence is CASSLANSNQPQHF. The CDR3 region has the DNA TGTGCCAGCAGCCTTGCGAATAGCAATCAGCCCCAGCATTTT.

The gene calls are TRBV7-3 and TRBJ2-3; 11 nucleotides line up with TRBD2. The V and J ends lost 5 bases and 1 base, in that order; junction bases with no gene match: 2. The germline CDR1 and CDR2 sequences are SGHTA and FQGTGA. The CDR3 spans 15 residues. The chain's CDR3 is CASSQTSGGTDTQYF. The CDR3 nucleotides read TGTGCCAGCAGCCAGACTAGCGGGGGCACAGATACGCAGTATTTT.

The chain employs TRBV25-1 and TRBJ2-1; 10 bases are shared with TRBD1. The CDR3 consists of 15 residues. CDR1 is MGHDK, CDR2 SYGVNS, per germline. V gave up 3 bases and J gave up 8 bases; unmatched junction bases: 7. The CDR3 reads CASSDPGQGMDEQFF. The CDR3 nucleotides are TGTGCCAGCAGTGATCCGGGACAGGGGATGGATGAGCAGTTCTTC.

The chain joins TRBV9 to TRBJ2-1; 9 bases match TRBD2. J gave up 6 bases and V 3 bases, and 10 bases lay outside the gene matches. The germline gives CDR1 SGDLS, CDR2 YYNGEE. The CDR3 sequence is 16 residues long. In DNA, the CDR3 is TGTGCCAGCAGCGCCTCAAGGCTAGCGGGAATCAATGAGCAGTTCTTC. Translating it yields CASSASRLAGINEQFF.

The chain has TRBV28 and TRBJ1-2; 7 nucleotides agree with TRBD1. CDR1 MDHEN and CDR2 SYDVKM come from the germline V gene. This CDR3 contains 13 residues. The junction had 4 bases not matched to a gene; V was cut back by 1 base and J by 8 bases. The CDR3 nucleotides read TGTGCCAGCAGTTTATTGCAGGGGGAAGGCTACACCTTC. Protein sequence: CASSLLQGEGYTF.

The chain couples TRBV30 to TRBJ1-3, with D unresolved. CDR1 and CDR2 (germline): GTSNPN, SVGIG (reference sequence). The CDR3 loop spans 14 amino acids. The V and J ends lost 3 bases and 0 bases respectively, with 9 bases between them. CDR3 in amino acids: CAWSWAGSGNTIYF. In nucleotides, the CDR3 is TGTGCCTGGAGCTGGGCGGGCTCTGGAAACACCATATATTTT.

The V call is TRBV5-1, the J call TRBJ2-5; TRBD1 aligns across 8 bases. V was pared by 3 bases and J by 6 bases, with 13 bases of the junction left unmatched. The CDR3 length is 16 residues. Germline CDR1 reads SGHRS; CDR2 reads YFSETQ. The CDR3 nucleotides read TGCGCCAGCAGCTCAGTCTCAGGGGGCGCGGTAAAGACCCAGTACTTC. Its protein product is CASSSVSGGAVKTQYF.

The genes are TRBV28 and TRBJ2-3, with TRBD2 identical over 11 bases. V dropped 5 bases and J dropped 4; count of bases not matched to a gene: 8. The CDR3 runs to 16 residues. Germline loops: CDR1 MDHEN, CDR2 SYDVKM. The CDR3 loop is CASSRRLAGRSDTQYF. CDR3 in DNA: TGTGCCAGCAGTCGTAGACTAGCGGGAAGGTCAGATACGCAGTATTTT.

The chain joins TRBV29-1 to TRBJ1-2, with 10 bases fitting TRBD1. V was pared by 1 base and J by 5 bases, with 4 bases of the junction left unmatched. There are 14 residues in the CDR3. Germline lookup yields CDR1 SQVTM and CDR2 ANQGSEA. The CDR3 DNA reads as TGCAGCGTTGAAGTTTGGACAGGGGGGTATGGCTACACCTTC. Encoded protein: CSVEVWTGGYGYTF.

The gene calls are TRBV6-5 and TRBJ2-1; 7 bases align to TRBD2. CDR1 and CDR2 (germline): MNHEY, SVGAGI. V trimming: 4 bases; J trimming: 3 bases; junction bases outside the gene matches: 9. This CDR3 region has 16 residues. The DNA of the CDR3 is TGTGCCAGCAGTTCACCGGCGACTAGCATCTACAATGAGCAGTTCTTC. Translation gives CASSSPATSIYNEQFF.

The CDR3 region has the DNA TGTGCCAGCAGCCACGGACTAGCAGATACGCAGTATTTT. It translates to CASSHGLADTQYF. V is TRBV7-3 and J is TRBJ2-3, with 7 positions matching TRBD2. The CDR3 contains 13 residues. V shed 5 bases, J shed 4 bases, and the junction held 3 bases outside the gene matches. CDR1 SGHTA and CDR2 FQGTGA come from the germline V gene.

The CDR3 spells CASSLAGLGAFF. The CDR3 coding sequence is TGTGCCAGCAGCTTGGCGGGTTTGGGAGCTTTCTTT. The gene calls are TRBV5-5 and TRBJ1-1, with unresolved D. This CDR3 has 12 residues. V was clipped by 0 bases and J by 10 bases, with 10 bases between them. The germline V gene has CDR1 SGHKS and CDR2 YYEKEE (reference sequence).

The V call is TRBV7-3, the J call TRBJ2-1, with 7 bases matching TRBD1. The germline CDR1 and CDR2 sequences are SGHTA and FQGTGA. Trimming cost V 4 bases and J 8 bases; bases outside gene matches: 11. This CDR3 comprises 15 residues. The CDR3 reads CASSWAGGHQDEQFF. The CDR3 DNA is TGTGCCAGCAGCTGGGCAGGGGGACATCAGGATGAGCAGTTCTTC.

The rearrangement links TRBV6-1 to TRBJ2-7; D may be TRBD2 (5 bases). Germline values: CDR1 MNHNS, CDR2 SASEGT. V lost 2 bases to trimming and J lost 7 bases, with 15 bases between them. This CDR3 region has 14 residues. CDR3 in amino acids: CASSELEANWEQYF. CDR3 nucleotide sequence: TGTGCCAGCAGTGAATTGGAGGCTAACTGGGAGCAGTACTTC.